The 30 T cell receptor beta chains presented below share a single source sample, sequenced in a study of CD8 T cells in Susac syndrome. RNA, at roughly 0.5 to 1 ug, was reverse transcribed with random hexamers. TCRdb fed the immunoSEQ multiplex PCR reads into MiXCR, producing one record per CDR3 protein. Of some 120,000 distinct CDR3 sequences in the sample, 90% to 95% are singletons; the top ten hold 0.09% to 0.15%. The specimen was CD4+ T cells from PBMCs. The receptors come from a human donor in good health.

This clonotype was detected once. The chain uses TRBV24-1 and TRBJ1-5; no clear D. The V and J ends lost 9 bases and 4 bases respectively, with 18 bases between them. The CDR3 loop spans 15 amino acids. The germline CDR1 and CDR2 sequences are KGHDR and SFDVKD. Written as DNA, the CDR3 is TGTGCCACCTCCCCAGGACCCGGTCGGAATCAGCCCCAGCATTTT. This sequence encodes CATSPGPGRNQPQHF.

The genes are TRBV3-1 and TRBJ2-2; 10 bases are shared with TRBD1. Germline-derived CDR1 and CDR2 are LGHDT and YNNKEL (reference sequence). Trimming took 0 bases from V and 7 from J; bases not matched to a gene: 11. The CDR3 consists of 18 residues. The CDR3 DNA reads as TGTGCCAGCAGCCAAGAAGGATTGGGACAGGGGCCCGTCGGGGAGCTGTTTTTT. Amino acid sequence: CASSQEGLGQGPVGELFF.

The chain combines TRBV10-3 with TRBJ2-6, with D hard to call. V lost 1 base and J lost 2, with 6 bases in between. The V gene's germline CDR1 is ENHRY and CDR2 SYGVKD. This CDR3 has 15 residues. The CDR3 bases are TGTGCCATCAGTGAGTACATGACTGGGGCCAACGTCCTGACTTTC. Amino acids: CAISEYMTGANVLTF.

This clonotype showed up just once. The chain uses TRBV5-1 and TRBJ2-1, with D perhaps TRBD2 (5 bases). Germline CDR1 reads SGHRS; CDR2 reads YFSETQ. The CDR3 has 16 amino acids. Trimming took off 0 bases at V and 0 bases at J, with 10 bases between the two ends. CDR3 in amino acids: CASSLGRANSYNEQFF. The CDR3 DNA sequence: TGCGCCAGCAGCTTGGGGCGGGCGAACTCCTACAATGAGCAGTTCTTC.

The chain employs TRBV6-6 and TRBJ1-6; D might be TRBD1 (6 bases). This CDR3 is 14 amino acids long. Germline CDR1 reads MNHNY; CDR2 reads SVGAGI (reference sequence). The V and J ends lost 5 bases and 10 bases respectively, with 15 bases between them. This CDR3 reads CASSPRGVVSPLHF. The CDR3 coding sequence is TGTGCCAGCAGTCCAAGGGGGGTAGTGTCACCCCTCCACTTT.

The CDR3, as DNA: TGTGCCAGCAGCGGCCGGTTTGTTACCGGGGAGCTGTTTTTT. It codes for CASSGRFVTGELFF. The chain links TRBV3-1 to TRBJ2-2; D remains unclear. Trimming removed 5 bases at V and 5 bases at J, with 12 bases between. Germline V CDR1 and CDR2: LGHDT, YNNKEL (reference sequence). This CDR3 spans 14 amino acids.

The chain is built from TRBV13 and TRBJ2-7; 9 nucleotides agree with TRBD1. J gave up 3 bases and V 6 bases, and 12 bases lay outside the gene matches. The CDR3 has 16 amino acids. CDR1 and CDR2 (germline): PRHDT, FYEKMQ (reference sequence). As DNA, the CDR3 is TGTGCCAGCAGTTCGTCCCGGGACAGGGTCCACTACGAGCAGTACTTC. Its protein is CASSSSRDRVHYEQYF.

The chain uses TRBV10-2 and TRBJ2-7, with D perhaps matching TRBD2 (5 bases). Trimming took 6 bases from V and 12 from J, leaving 15 bases between them. Germline CDR1 and CDR2: WSHSY and SAAADI. The CDR3 runs 11 residues. In nucleotides, the CDR3 is TGCGCCAGCAGGGAGGATCGAACCCCGTACTTC. Translating it yields CASREDRTPYF.

Concerning this clonotype: At one end the junction does not follow the germline gene, possibly because of a read error. The chain employs TRBV7-6 and TRBJ2-5, with D unclear. The germline gives CDR1 SGHVS, CDR2 FNYEAQ. CDR3 length equals 13 residues. CDR3 loop: CASSFSTKETQHF. DNA of the CDR3: TGTGCCAGCAGCTTCTCGACGAAAGAGACCCAGCACTTC.

The chain carries TRBV7-9 and TRBJ2-7, with D unclear. There are 13 residues in the CDR3. Trimming removed 7 bases at V and 6 bases at J, with 16 bases between. Germline-derived CDR1 and CDR2 are SEHNR and FQNEAQ (reference sequence). The CDR3 bases are TGTGCCAGCATAACTACTTTGCCGGGCGAGCAGTACTTC. Encoded protein: CASITTLPGEQYF. The full variable domain, in which reference TRBV7-9 and TRBJ2-7 provide the parts outside the CDR3, is DTGVSQNPRHKITKRGQNVTFRCDPISEHNRLYWYRQTLGQGPEFLTYFQNEAQLEKSRLLSDRFSAERPKGSFSTLEIQRTEQGDSAMYLCASITTLPGEQYFGPGTRLTVT.

V is TRBV7-2 and J is TRBJ2-3; the match to TRBD2 covers 8 bases. CDR1 SGHTA and CDR2 FQGNSA come from the germline V gene. The CDR3 loop spans 15 amino acids. V gave up 1 base and J gave up 6 bases; unmatched junction bases: 6. CDR3 DNA sequence: TGTGCCAGCAGCTTAGTCAGCGGGAGAGTGGATACGCAGTATTTT. Amino acids: CASSLVSGRVDTQYF. Drawing the rest from reference TRBV7-2 and TRBJ2-3, the complete variable domain is GAGVSQSPSNKVTEKGKDVELRCDPISGHTALYWYRQSLGQGLEFLIYFQGNSAPDKSGLPSDRFSAERTGGSVSTLTIQRTQQEDSAVYLCASSLVSGRVDTQYFGPGTRLTVL.

This chain uses TRBV28 with TRBJ2-1; the match to TRBD2 covers 10 bases. Trimming removed 8 bases from V and 6 bases from J; junction bases left unmatched: 10. The CDR3 sequence is 15 residues long. Germline-derived CDR1 and CDR2 are MDHEN and SYDVKM. The CDR3 DNA follows: TGTGCCAGCTCCAAAGCGGGAGGGCCCCTCAATGAGCAGTTCTTC. It encodes CASSKAGGPLNEQFF.

This clonotype was observed once. The chain carries TRBV7-9 and TRBJ2-3, with 10 nucleotides matching TRBD1. From germline, CDR1 is SEHNR and CDR2 FQNEAQ (reference sequence). The V and J ends lost 5 bases and 6 bases, in that order; junction bases with no gene match: 5. The CDR3 totals 14 residues. The CDR3 loop reads CASSPGQGWDTQYF. CDR3 DNA sequence: TGTGCCAGCAGCCCGGGACAGGGGTGGGATACGCAGTATTTT.

This sequence joins TRBV6-5 and TRBJ2-1, with D unclear. Per the germline V gene, CDR1 is MNHEY and CDR2 is SVGAGI. Deletions cut 5 bases from V and 10 bases from J, with 15 bases between. The CDR3 is 13 amino acids. CDR3 DNA: TGTGCCAGCAGTGCCCCGACCGGGCGGGAGCAGTTCTTC. Translation gives CASSAPTGREQFF.

CDR3 amino acids: CASAGGGEGLRGYTF. In DNA, the CDR3 is TGTGCCAGCGCAGGGGGGGGCGAGGGTTTAAGAGGCTACACCTTC. This chain connects TRBV27 to TRBJ1-2, with 7 bases matching TRBD1. Germline trimming cut 8 bases from V and 8 bases from J; bases unmatched to any gene: 17. Germline CDR1 MNHEY, CDR2 SMNVEV (reference sequence). CDR3 length equals 15 residues.

This chain connects TRBV12-3 or TRBV12-4 to TRBJ2-7, with D possibly matching TRBD2 (5 bases). The CDR3 sequence is 12 residues long. The V gene lost 4 bases and the J gene lost 6 bases, with 10 bases spanning the gap. CDR3 protein: CASSWTQGEQYF. Here the CDR3 DNA reads TGTGCCAGCAGTTGGACTCAAGGCGAGCAGTACTTC.

J is TRBJ1-1 and V is TRBV18; 9 nucleotides align to TRBD1. The V gene end was trimmed by 3 bases and the J gene end by 6 bases; junction bases not matched to a gene: 5. The CDR3 sequence is 14 residues long. Looked up from germline, CDR1 is KGHSH and CDR2 is LQKENI. CDR3 DNA: TGTGCCAGCTCACCTGGACAGGGGAGGCCTGAAGCTTTCTTT. Its protein is CASSPGQGRPEAFF.

The chain couples TRBV5-4 to TRBJ2-7; TRBD2 is a possible D gene (6 bases). The CDR3 contains 12 residues. Deletions cut 9 bases from V and 3 bases from J, with 13 bases between. Germline CDR1 and CDR2: SGHNT and YYREEE (reference sequence). The CDR3: CATSPGVYEQYF. CDR3 in DNA: TGTGCCACCTCCCCGGGGGTCTACGAGCAGTACTTC.

This chain connects TRBV2 to TRBJ2-3, with D hard to call. The germline CDR1 and CDR2 sequences are SNHLY and FYNNEI. Trimming shortened V by 7 bases and J by 0 bases, and 14 bases separated the two germline ends. The CDR3 runs to 15 residues. The CDR3, as DNA: TGTGCCAGCACCATCGGATCCAGTAGCACAGATACGCAGTATTTT. It yields the protein CASTIGSSSTDTQYF.

This chain links TRBV5-6 with TRBJ2-5, with 12 bases lining up with TRBD2. The CDR3 is made up of 18 amino acids. The junction had 10 bases not matched to a gene; V was cut back by 1 base and J by 3 bases. CDR1 and CDR2 (germline): SGHDT, YYEEEE. The CDR3, as DNA: TGTGCCAGCAGCTTGTTAGGACTAGCGGGACAGGGGAAAGAGACCCAGTACTTC. Its translation: CASSLLGLAGQGKETQYF.

The V call is TRBV6-2 or TRBV6-3, the J call TRBJ2-5, with 11 bases fitting TRBD1. Germline V gene data show CDR1 as MNHEY and CDR2 as SVGEGT. This CDR3 has 14 amino acids. The V and J ends lost 6 bases and 4 bases, in that order; junction bases with no gene match: 4. The CDR3 protein is CASRMDRGPETQYF. The DNA of the CDR3 is TGTGCCAGCAGGATGGACAGGGGGCCAGAGACCCAGTACTTC.

The CDR3 coding sequence is TGCAGCGCACAAAGGACAGGGGGAAACACCGGGGAGCTGTTTTTT. This encodes CSAQRTGGNTGELFF. The rearrangement links TRBV29-1 to TRBJ2-2, with TRBD1 matching 10 bases. The CDR3 covers 15 residues. The ends lost 7 bases at V and 2 bases at J; junction bases unmatched: 7. CDR1 and CDR2 (germline): SQVTM, ANQGSEA.

The chain has TRBV2 and TRBJ2-7; TRBD2 aligns across 9 bases. Losses at the gene ends were 4 bases for V and 3 bases for J; bases not matched to a gene: 4. CDR3 length: 14 amino acids. Germline assignment: CDR1 SNHLY and CDR2 FYNNEI. Here the CDR3 DNA reads TGTGCCAGCAGTGCCCTAGCGGGAAACTACGAGCAGTACTTC. It codes for CASSALAGNYEQYF.

The chain recombines TRBV6-5 with TRBJ2-3, with 8 bases identical to TRBD1. V dropped 11 bases and J dropped 2; count of bases not matched to a gene: 6. CDR1 and CDR2 (germline): MNHEY, SVGAGI. There are 13 residues in the CDR3. CDR3 region: CASRDRNTDTQYF. CDR3 nucleotides: TGTGCCTCCCGGGACAGGAACACAGATACGCAGTATTTT.

J is TRBJ2-3 and V is TRBV15; 10 positions agree with TRBD2. The length of the CDR3 is 17 residues. V trimming: 4 bases; J trimming: 3 bases; junction bases outside the gene matches: 10. CDR1 is LNHNV, CDR2 YYDKDF, per germline (reference sequence). This CDR3 is CATSIIAGGGATDTQYF. The CDR3 region has the DNA TGTGCCACCAGCATAATAGCGGGAGGAGGAGCAACAGATACGCAGTATTTT.

The rearrangement links TRBV29-1 to TRBJ2-5, with 8 nucleotides matching TRBD2. The trim removed 0 bases at V and 2 bases at J, leaving 8 bases unmatched. Looked up from germline, CDR1 is SQVTM and CDR2 is ANQGSEA. There are 16 residues in the CDR3. CDR3 in amino acids: CSVEDPLAGLQETQYF. The CDR3 DNA sequence: TGCAGCGTTGAAGATCCCCTAGCGGGTCTGCAAGAGACCCAGTACTTC.

This clonotype was observed once. The chain joins TRBV5-1 to TRBJ2-7, with D perhaps assigned TRBD1 or TRBD2 (5 bases each). The germline V and J ends were trimmed by 4 bases and 2 bases, with 13 bases remaining between them. CDR1 and CDR2 from the germline V gene are SGHRS and YFSETQ. This CDR3 contains 14 residues. The CDR3 region has the DNA TGCGCCAGCAGCGGGGGACCACAAACCTACGAGCAGTACTTC. This gives the protein CASSGGPQTYEQYF.

V usage is TRBV2 and J usage is TRBJ2-4, with 9 nucleotides matching TRBD2. Losses at the gene ends were 7 bases for V and 0 bases for J; bases not matched to a gene: 4. The CDR3 length is 15 residues. Germline V CDR1 and CDR2: SNHLY, FYNNEI. This chain's CDR3 is CASMRGGIAKNIQYF. The CDR3 coding sequence is TGTGCCAGCATGCGGGGGGGAATAGCCAAAAACATTCAGTACTTC.

Written as DNA, the CDR3 is TGTGCCAGCACTTCCCCCCTTACCGAAAAACTGTTTTTT. It yields the protein CASTSPLTEKLFF. This chain links TRBV12-3 or TRBV12-4 with TRBJ1-4, with no clear D. V lost 7 bases and J lost 8, with 14 bases in between. The CDR3 spans 13 residues.

The chain couples TRBV10-2 to TRBJ2-5; unclear D gene. The CDR3 spans 11 residues. Trimming cost V 3 bases and J 9 bases, with 8 bases left between them. Germline V CDR1 and CDR2: WSHSY, SAAADI. The CDR3 protein is CASSEKVSQYF. CDR3 nucleotides: TGCGCCAGCAGTGAAAAGGTGTCCCAGTACTTC.